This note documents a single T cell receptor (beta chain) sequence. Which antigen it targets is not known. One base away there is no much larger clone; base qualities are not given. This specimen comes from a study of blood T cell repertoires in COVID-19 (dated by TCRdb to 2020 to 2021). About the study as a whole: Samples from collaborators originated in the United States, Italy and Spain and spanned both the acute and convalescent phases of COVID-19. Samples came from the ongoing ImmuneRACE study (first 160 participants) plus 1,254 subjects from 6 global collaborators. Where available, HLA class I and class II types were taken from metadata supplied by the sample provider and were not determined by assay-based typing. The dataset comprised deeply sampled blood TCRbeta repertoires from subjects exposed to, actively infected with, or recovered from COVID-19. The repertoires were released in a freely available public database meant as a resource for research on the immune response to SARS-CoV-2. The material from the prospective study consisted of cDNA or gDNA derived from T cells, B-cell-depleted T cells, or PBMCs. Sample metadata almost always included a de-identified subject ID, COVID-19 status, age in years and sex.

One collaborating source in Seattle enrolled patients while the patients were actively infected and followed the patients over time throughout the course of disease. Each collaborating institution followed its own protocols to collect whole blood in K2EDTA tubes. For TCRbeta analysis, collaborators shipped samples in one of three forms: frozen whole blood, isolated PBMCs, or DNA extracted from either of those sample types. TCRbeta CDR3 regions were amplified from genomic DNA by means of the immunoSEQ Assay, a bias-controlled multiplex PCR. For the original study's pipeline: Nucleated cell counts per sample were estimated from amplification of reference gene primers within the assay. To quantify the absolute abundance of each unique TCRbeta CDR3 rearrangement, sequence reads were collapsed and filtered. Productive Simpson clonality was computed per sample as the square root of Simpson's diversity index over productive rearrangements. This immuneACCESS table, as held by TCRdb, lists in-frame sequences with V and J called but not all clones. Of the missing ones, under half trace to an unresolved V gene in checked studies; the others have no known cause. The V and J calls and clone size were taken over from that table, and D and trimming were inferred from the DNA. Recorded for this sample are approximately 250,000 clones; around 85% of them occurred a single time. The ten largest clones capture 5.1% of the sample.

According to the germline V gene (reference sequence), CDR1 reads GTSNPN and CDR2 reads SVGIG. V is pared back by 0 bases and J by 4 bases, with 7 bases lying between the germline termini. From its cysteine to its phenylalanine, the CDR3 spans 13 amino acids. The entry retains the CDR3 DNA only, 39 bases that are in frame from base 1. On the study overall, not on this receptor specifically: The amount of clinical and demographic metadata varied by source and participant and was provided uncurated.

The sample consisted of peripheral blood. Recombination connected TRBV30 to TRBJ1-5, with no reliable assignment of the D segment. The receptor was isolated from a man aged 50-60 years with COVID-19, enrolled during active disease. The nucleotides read TGTGCCTGGAGTGTGCGGCTAAATCAGCCCCAGCATTTT. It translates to CAWSVRLNQPQHF.